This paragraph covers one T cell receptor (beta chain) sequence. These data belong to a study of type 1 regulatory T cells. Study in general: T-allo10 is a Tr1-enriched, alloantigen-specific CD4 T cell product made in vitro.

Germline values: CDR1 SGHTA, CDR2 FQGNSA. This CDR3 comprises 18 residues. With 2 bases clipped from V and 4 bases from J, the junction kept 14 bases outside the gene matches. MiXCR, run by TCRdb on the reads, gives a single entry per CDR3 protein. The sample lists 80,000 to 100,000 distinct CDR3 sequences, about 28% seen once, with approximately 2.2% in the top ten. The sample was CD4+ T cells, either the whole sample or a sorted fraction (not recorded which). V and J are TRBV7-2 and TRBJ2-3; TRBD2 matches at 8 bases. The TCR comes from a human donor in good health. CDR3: CASSLKGRAGVGADTQYF. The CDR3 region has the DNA TGTGCCAGCAGCTTAAAGGGTCGAGCGGGAGTCGGCGCAGATACGCAGTATTTT.